This entry is about one T cell receptor (beta chain). The sample originates from a study of Ad26.COV2.S vaccination and SARS-CoV-2 variants. The ends were cut back, 5 bases at V and 7 bases at J, with 14 bases in the middle. The length of the CDR3 is 13 residues. Germline CDR1 is SNHLY and CDR2 is FYNNEI. The data were produced by immunoSEQ multiplex PCR, yet TCRdb's version contains in-frame clones alone and is incomplete. Of hundreds of thousands of clones in the sample, around 89% were seen once. Noted treatment: around 19 received Ad26.COV2.S at low or high dose, single or two shots; several received placebo; per-sample allocation not given. Sampling occurred on day 63 after the first vaccine or placebo injection.

This TCR came from a person between 18 and 60 years old who received the Ad26.COV2.S COVID-19 vaccine or a placebo. The sequenced sample was peripheral blood, obtained in a trial of Ad26.COV2.S vaccine versus placebo. The chain links TRBV2 to TRBJ1-2; D is uncertain. CDR3: CASSPLPKGGYTF. The CDR3 nucleotides read TGTGCCAGCAGTCCATTACCCAAGGGTGGCTACACCTTC.